Listed below are T cell receptor beta chains from one sample, sequenced in a study of T-cell reconstitution after alpha-beta-depleted transplantation in children. Each CDR3 protein gets one entry after TCRdb re-called the PCR reads with MiXCR. The sample lists under 750,000 distinct CDR3 sequences; around 23% were seen once. The source material was PBMCs, mostly from graft donor cells, sampled 360 days after TCRalphabeta/CD19-depleted stem cell transplant. These receptor sequences come from a boy in the first two years of life who had a stem cell transplant for acute myeloid leukemia, so the T cells may come from the graft donor. Both conserved end residues are trimmed from each CDR3.

j_call v_call cdr3_aa
TRBJ2-1 TRBV12-3/TRBV12-4 ASSLNSRLAWNEQF
TRBJ2-7 TRBV4-3 ASSHRPPGGNEQY
TRBJ2-5 TRBV24-1 ATSDFASNGQETQY
TRBJ1-5 TRBV25-1 ASSEDGGNQPQH
TRBJ2-1 TRBV7-3 ASSLLGHTYNEQF
TRBJ2-7 TRBV15 ATSRDPNYEQY
TRBJ2-1 TRBV6-2/TRBV6-3 ASSVQRTGSPYNEQF
TRBJ2-5 TRBV20-1 SAALWLAGESETQY
TRBJ2-5 TRBV4-3 ASSQVGGRDETQY
TRBJ2-5 TRBV7-2 ASSLVGGAGPETQY
TRBJ2-7 TRBV20-1 SAVPDSTLEQY
TRBJ2-7 TRBV29-1 SVEVEGDSYEQY
TRBJ1-1 TRBV12-3/TRBV12-4 ASTSQGSRTEAF
TRBJ2-1 TRBV11-1 ASRSLAGASPSEDNEQF
TRBJ2-7 TRBV5-1 ASSMTGSYEQY
TRBJ2-1 TRBV12-3/TRBV12-4 ASSPTKQRPSSYNEQF
TRBJ2-3 TRBV15 ATSSRGTVSTDTQY
TRBJ1-1 TRBV27 ASRVSGNTEAF
TRBJ2-1 TRBV9 ASSVETDEQF
TRBJ1-2 TRBV6-5 ASSYGGGYGYT
TRBJ1-6 TRBV6-5 ASSYLGYNSPLH
TRBJ2-1 TRBV7-7 ASSPLGPSNEQF
TRBJ2-5 TRBV7-6 ASSLNAGGIGETQY
TRBJ1-1 TRBV20-1 SAVLYVEAF
TRBJ2-7 TRBV6-5 ASSYGSPRIGYEQY
TRBJ2-3 TRBV7-9 ASSVVGTASTDTQY
TRBJ2-5 TRBV3-1 ASSQGVATGGQETQY
TRBJ2-7 TRBV24-1 ATSDDHLTGVYEQY
TRBJ1-2 TRBV27 ASRDQGYYGYT